A single sample gave rise to the 29 T cell receptor beta chains below, sequenced in a study of cytomegalovirus exposure and HLA in healthy donors. It was with 60 Vbeta and 13 Jbeta primers that the PCR ran. The data were produced by immunoSEQ multiplex PCR, yet TCRdb's version contains in-frame clones alone and is incomplete. The table has some 110,000 clones, less than 80% seen once. The sequenced sample was PBMCs. All receptors come from a woman younger than 45 in good health and CMV-seronegative.

This chain links TRBV2 with TRBJ2-3; the match to TRBD2 covers 10 bases. Germline lookup yields CDR1 SNHLY and CDR2 FYNNEI. This CDR3 spans 15 amino acids. The trim removed 6 bases at V and 5 bases at J, leaving 8 bases unmatched. The CDR3 loop is CASSPSGSMVDTQYF. The CDR3 DNA follows: TGTGCCAGCAGCCCTAGCGGGAGTATGGTAGATACGCAGTATTTT. The full variable domain, rest sourced from reference TRBV2 and TRBJ2-3, is EPEVTQTPSHQVTQMGQEVILRCVPISNHLYFYWYRQILGQKVEFLVSFYNNEISEKSEIFDDQFSVERPDGSNFTLKIRSTKLEDSAMYFCASSPSGSMVDTQYFGPGTRLTVL.

The V and J genes are TRBV25-1 and TRBJ1-5; D perhaps matches TRBD1 (5 bases). Germline CDR1 is MGHDK and CDR2 is SYGVNS. This CDR3 is built from 14 residues. Trimming took 2 bases from V and 7 from J, leaving 12 bases between them. The CDR3 DNA sequence: TGTGCCAGCAGTGAACTTGGGGACTTACAGCCCCAGCATTTT. It encodes CASSELGDLQPQHF.

This clone showed up just once. This chain uses TRBV5-1 with TRBJ2-5; TRBD1 might be the D (6 bases). The CDR3 sequence is 14 residues long. Trimming cost V 3 bases and J 5 bases, with 14 bases left between them. Germline V gene data show CDR1 as SGHRS and CDR2 as YFSETQ. This CDR3 reads CASSSGVLGETQYF. As DNA, the CDR3 is TGCGCCAGCAGCTCAGGGGTTCTTGGGGAGACCCAGTACTTC.

This chain connects TRBV6-4 to TRBJ2-3; D uncertain. Looked up from germline, CDR1 is MRHNA and CDR2 is SNTAGT. The CDR3 loop spans 12 amino acids. The V and J ends lost 2 bases and 3 bases respectively, with 3 bases between them. The DNA of the CDR3 is TGTGCCAGCAGTGACCCTACAGATACGCAGTATTTT. Residues: CASSDPTDTQYF.

The CDR3 sequence: CASSAGTAGANVLTF. The DNA of the CDR3 is TGCGCCAGCAGCGCAGGGACAGCTGGGGCCAACGTCCTGACTTTC. The V call is TRBV5-1, the J call TRBJ2-6, with 7 bases lining up with TRBD1. The CDR3 runs to 15 residues. V shed 4 bases, J shed 2 bases, and the junction held 3 bases outside the gene matches. Germline V gene lookup returns CDR1 SGHRS and CDR2 YFSETQ.

The chain is built from TRBV6-1 and TRBJ1-4, with a weak D call TRBD1 (6 bases). The germline gives CDR1 MNHNS, CDR2 SASEGT. There are 16 residues in the CDR3. V was cut by 2 bases and J by 2 bases, with 12 bases left in between. CDR3 residues: CASSELGAVTNEKLFF. DNA for the CDR3: TGTGCCAGCAGTGAATTGGGGGCCGTGACTAATGAAAAACTGTTTTTT.

This clone appeared once. The chain couples TRBV7-9 to TRBJ2-5; TRBD2 matches 11 bases. This CDR3 spans 15 amino acids. The germline gives CDR1 SEHNR, CDR2 FQNEAQ (reference sequence). J gave up 2 bases and V 5 bases, and 4 bases lay outside the gene matches. CDR3 in DNA: TGTGCCAGCAGCCCAGGGACTAGCGGTCAAGAGACCCAGTACTTC. This encodes CASSPGTSGQETQYF. Together with reference TRBV7-9 and TRBJ2-5, the CDR3 gives the full variable domain: DTGVSQNPRHKITKRGQNVTFRCDPISEHNRLYWYRQTLGQGPEFLTYFQNEAQLEKSRLLSDRFSAERPKGSFSTLEIQRTEQGDSAMYLCASSPGTSGQETQYFGPGTRLLVL.

This clone occurred once. This sequence joins TRBV2 and TRBJ2-7; tentative D call: TRBD1 (6 bases). CDR3 length: 15 residues. Germline CDR1 is SNHLY and CDR2 is FYNNEI. The V end was cut by 1 base, the J end by 1 base, with 11 bases between. CDR3 residues: CASSEERGQSYEQYF. The CDR3 nucleotides are TGTGCCAGCAGTGAAGAACGGGGACAATCCTACGAGCAGTACTTC.

V gene TRBV28 combines with J gene TRBJ1-2; D is unclear. Germline CDR1 and CDR2: MDHEN and SYDVKM. The CDR3 loop spans 11 amino acids. V lost 7 bases and J lost 4, with 7 bases in between. The CDR3 sequence is CASTGTYGYTF. The DNA of the CDR3 is TGTGCCAGCACAGGCACCTATGGCTACACCTTC.

The V gene is TRBV9, the J gene TRBJ2-7; D possibly corresponds to TRBD1 (6 bases). This CDR3 comprises 15 residues. Looked up from germline, CDR1 is SGDLS and CDR2 is YYNGEE. Deletions cut 4 bases from V and 7 bases from J, with 21 bases between. This CDR3 is CASSPSQGTRGEQYF. The CDR3, as DNA: TGTGCCAGCAGCCCCTCTCAGGGAACAAGGGGGGAGCAGTACTTC.

The chain links TRBV6-5 to TRBJ1-4; the D is unclear. The CDR3 runs to 15 residues. Trimming cost V 0 bases and J 5 bases, with 10 bases left between them. Germline V gives CDR1 MNHEY, CDR2 SVGAGI. CDR3 residues: CASSYSPETNEKLFF. In DNA form, the CDR3 reads TGTGCCAGCAGTTACTCGCCAGAAACCAATGAAAAACTGTTTTTT.

The chain joins TRBV9 to TRBJ2-5, with TRBD2 matching over 7 bases. Germline V gene lookup returns CDR1 SGDLS and CDR2 YYNGEE. Trimming cost V 4 bases and J 5 bases; bases outside gene matches: 8. The CDR3 consists of 14 residues. The CDR3 reads CASSPGTIGETQYF. In nucleotides, the CDR3 is TGTGCCAGCAGCCCCGGGACTATTGGGGAGACCCAGTACTTC.

The gene calls are TRBV15 and TRBJ1-2; D remains ambiguous. CDR1 and CDR2 from the germline V gene are LNHNV and YYDKDF (reference sequence). The germline V and J ends were trimmed by 1 base and 4 bases, with 10 bases remaining between them. CDR3 size: 14 residues. As DNA, the CDR3 is TGTGCCACCAGCAGAGGACGGCAGGTCTATGGCTACACCTTC. This encodes CATSRGRQVYGYTF.

The chain uses TRBV5-1 and TRBJ2-6; D ambiguous. Germline V gene sequence: CDR1 SGHRS, CDR2 YFSETQ. The CDR3 sequence is 16 residues long. The germline V and J ends were trimmed by 1 base and 0 bases, with 8 bases remaining between them. DNA of the CDR3: TGCGCCAGCAGCTTGTACGGGTACTCTGGGGCCAACGTCCTGACTTTC. It is translated as CASSLYGYSGANVLTF.

The DNA for the CDR3 is TGTGCCAGCAGTGAAGCCCAGGGGCTAGCGGTCTACGAGCAGTACTTC. It yields the protein CASSEAQGLAVYEQYF. The chain recombines TRBV2 with TRBJ2-7; D might be TRBD2 (7 bases). Trimming removed 0 bases from V and 3 bases from J, with 15 bases in between. The germline gives CDR1 SNHLY, CDR2 FYNNEI. The CDR3 runs to 16 residues.

This chain links TRBV5-1 with TRBJ2-3; D call uncertain. The CDR3 contains 13 residues. Per germline, CDR1 SGHRS and CDR2 YFSETQ. The V gene lost 4 bases and the J gene lost 4 bases, with 10 bases spanning the gap. The CDR3 spells CASSPRNADTQYF. CDR3 nucleotides: TGCGCCAGCAGCCCCAGAAACGCAGATACGCAGTATTTT.

CDR3 coding DNA: TGTGCCAGCAGCTTTAGGGGGCCCTATAATTCACCCCTCCACTTT. It codes for CASSFRGPYNSPLHF. V gene TRBV5-6 combines with J gene TRBJ1-6; 7 bases map to TRBD1. V was clipped by 2 bases and J by 2 bases; unmatched bases: 1. In germline, CDR1 is SGHDT, CDR2 YYEEEE. The CDR3 is made up of 15 amino acids.

The chain recombines TRBV28 with TRBJ2-7; weak D call: TRBD1 (6 bases). CDR3 length equals 13 residues. From germline, CDR1 is MDHEN and CDR2 SYDVKM. V was pared by 7 bases and J by 4 bases, with 14 bases between. The CDR3 loop reads CASKTGWSYEQYF. CDR3 nucleotide sequence: TGTGCCAGCAAAACAGGGTGGTCATACGAGCAGTACTTC.

This chain uses TRBV10-2 with TRBJ1-2; D gene unclear. The CDR3 is 11 residues long. Germline values: CDR1 WSHSY, CDR2 SAAADI. Trimming took 8 bases from V and 2 from J, leaving 6 bases between them. The CDR3 sequence is CASGGNYGYTF. The CDR3 nucleotides read TGCGCCAGCGGCGGGAACTATGGCTACACCTTC.

This clone was detected a few times. V is TRBV2 and J is TRBJ1-2; 7 positions agree with TRBD1. After removal of 6 bases from V and 4 bases from J, the junction contained 2 bases not matched to a gene. Germline-derived CDR1 and CDR2 are SNHLY and FYNNEI. The CDR3 totals 12 residues. The CDR3 loop reads CASSWDSYGYTF. The CDR3 DNA is TGTGCCAGCAGCTGGGACAGCTATGGCTACACCTTC.

J is TRBJ2-5 and V is TRBV4-2; TRBD2 matches 12 bases. The CDR3 loop spans 15 amino acids. J was trimmed by 2 bases and V by 4 bases; bases with no gene match: 2. CDR1 and CDR2 (germline): LGHNA, YNFKEQ. Here the CDR3 DNA reads TGTGCCAGCAGCCGACTAGCGGGAGATCAAGAGACCCAGTACTTC. It translates to CASSRLAGDQETQYF.

The chain recombines TRBV19 with TRBJ2-1; TRBD1 matches at 9 bases. J lost 9 bases, V lost 6 bases, and 9 bases had no gene match. This CDR3 has 14 amino acids. The germline V gene encodes CDR1 LNHDA and CDR2 SQIVND (reference sequence). CDR3 sequence reads: CASRPPGQGSEQFF. CDR3 DNA: TGTGCCAGTAGGCCCCCGGGACAGGGCAGTGAGCAGTTCTTC.

Only one count was recorded for this clone. The V and J genes are TRBV10-2 and TRBJ2-3; possible D gene TRBD2, 6 bases. Germline V gene sequence: CDR1 WSHSY, CDR2 SAAADI. This CDR3 is 14 amino acids long. V was clipped by 8 bases and J by 2 bases, with 14 bases between them. The CDR3 loop reads CASREPSDTDTQYF. The CDR3 region has the DNA TGCGCCAGCCGGGAGCCTAGCGACACAGATACGCAGTATTTT.

The V gene is TRBV29-1, the J gene TRBJ2-7; 12 nucleotides align to TRBD2. This CDR3 is 16 amino acids long. Germline values: CDR1 SQVTM, CDR2 ANQGSEA. J was trimmed by 0 bases and V by 3 bases; bases with no gene match: 6. In DNA, the CDR3 is TGCAGCGTTGAGGGTGGACTAGCGGGGAACTCCTACGAGCAGTACTTC. Encoded protein: CSVEGGLAGNSYEQYF.

J is TRBJ2-5 and V is TRBV6-4, with TRBD2 matching over 8 bases. The DNA end favors TRBJ2-7, so the J call may be wrong. The CDR3 is 15 amino acids. The V gene's germline CDR1 is MRHNA and CDR2 SNTAGT. CDR3 residues: CASSGSSGRTYEQYF. The CDR3 region has the DNA TGTGCCAGCAGTGGATCTAGCGGGCGAACCTACGAGCAGTACTTC.

The rearrangement uses TRBV29-1 and TRBJ2-5; 7 bases are a match to TRBD1. Germline CDR1 and CDR2: SQVTM and ANQGSEA. This CDR3 comprises 14 residues. The ends lost 3 bases at V and 2 bases at J; junction bases unmatched: 6. The CDR3 protein is CSVDTGTAQETQYF. In nucleotides, the CDR3 is TGCAGCGTTGATACCGGGACAGCACAAGAGACCCAGTACTTC.

In its sample, this clone was seen a few times. This rearrangement joins TRBV5-1 to TRBJ2-5, with TRBD2 as a possible D gene (5 bases). Germline V lookup: CDR1 SGHRS, CDR2 YFSETQ. V was trimmed by 1 base and J by 3 bases, leaving 13 bases between them. CDR3 length: 15 amino acids. The CDR3 here is CASSLREGLEETQYF. CDR3 nucleotides: TGCGCCAGCAGCTTGAGAGAGGGTTTGGAAGAGACCCAGTACTTC.

As regards this clone: Within the sample, other DNA sequences also encode this same CDR3. The chain carries TRBV5-1 and TRBJ1-4; no clear D. Germline CDR1 is SGHRS and CDR2 is YFSETQ. The CDR3 has 13 residues. V lost 10 bases and J lost 0, with 10 bases in between. The chain's CDR3 is CASSPATNEKLFF. As DNA, the CDR3 is TGCGCCTCATCCCCAGCAACTAATGAAAAACTGTTTTTT.

The CDR3 nucleotides are TGTGCCAGCAGCTTAGCAGGGGACTACAGTACCTACGAGCAGTACTTC. Translated: CASSLAGDYSTYEQYF. The chain is built from TRBV7-9 and TRBJ2-7; 7 bases match TRBD2. CDR1 and CDR2 from the germline V gene are SEHNR and FQNEAQ (reference sequence). V shed 0 bases, J shed 2 bases, and the junction held 7 bases outside the gene matches. The CDR3 covers 16 residues.